A single sample gave rise to the 21 T cell receptor beta chains below, sequenced in a study of beta chain features in type 1 diabetes. Sequencing targeted expressed TCRB transcripts, as all isolated RNA had been reverse transcribed. Produced via immunoSEQ multiplex PCR; TCRdb's table is partial and in-frame only. The sample holds 250,000 to 350,000 clones; 9.5% to 12% are singletons and the top ten take about 0.015%. Specimen: naive CD4+ T cells from blood. Every receptor here comes from a woman in her twenties or thirties in good health.

The gene calls are TRBV4-1 and TRBJ2-3; 11 bases are a match to TRBD2. V was pared by 1 base and J by 7 bases, with 1 base of the junction left unmatched. This CDR3 comprises 14 residues. Germline CDR1 MGHRA, CDR2 YSYEKL. The CDR3 coding sequence is TGCGCCAGCAGCCAAGGACTAGCGGGGAATACGCAGTATTTT. It yields the protein CASSQGLAGNTQYF.

The V and J genes are TRBV5-1 and TRBJ2-3; a possible D gene is TRBD1 (6 bases). Trimming took off 4 bases at V and 6 bases at J, with 18 bases between the two ends. The CDR3 is 15 residues long. CDR1 is SGHRS, CDR2 YFSETQ, per germline. The CDR3 sequence is CASSKDSADRDTQYF. The CDR3 DNA reads as TGCGCCAGCAGCAAGGACAGTGCCGATCGGGATACGCAGTATTTT.

This clone was detected a few times. This sequence joins TRBV27 and TRBJ2-1; 14 bases align to TRBD2. J was trimmed by 3 bases and V by 6 bases; bases with no gene match: 10. Germline V CDR1 and CDR2: MNHEY, SMNVEV (reference sequence). The CDR3 runs to 18 residues. CDR3 in amino acids: CASSRGLAGEFSYNEQFF. The CDR3 DNA is TGTGCCAGCAGCCGGGGACTAGCGGGAGAATTTAGCTACAATGAGCAGTTCTTC.

A few counts support this clone. J is TRBJ2-1 and V is TRBV7-3; 8 nucleotides align to TRBD2. In germline, CDR1 is SGHTA, CDR2 FQGTGA. This CDR3 is 16 amino acids long. The V gene end was trimmed by 4 bases and the J gene end by 1 base; junction bases not matched to a gene: 6. CDR3 loop: CASSSPGTSSYNEQFF. In nucleotides, the CDR3 is TGTGCCAGCAGCTCCCCCGGGACTAGTTCCTACAATGAGCAGTTCTTC.

The chain couples TRBV28 to TRBJ1-1; a weak D match, TRBD1 (5 bases). V lost 4 bases to trimming and J lost 1 base, with 10 bases between them. This CDR3 is 14 amino acids long. The germline V gene encodes CDR1 MDHEN and CDR2 SYDVKM. The CDR3: CASSSYGQNTEAFF. CDR3 DNA: TGTGCCAGCAGTTCATACGGACAGAACACTGAAGCTTTCTTT.

The chain combines TRBV5-1 with TRBJ1-1, with a weak D call TRBD1 (6 bases). Trimming took 0 bases from V and 7 from J, leaving 13 bases between them. Germline V gene lookup returns CDR1 SGHRS and CDR2 YFSETQ. The CDR3 runs 14 residues. This chain's CDR3 is CASSLVGQPLEAFF. CDR3 nucleotide sequence: TGCGCCAGCAGCTTGGTTGGACAGCCTCTTGAAGCTTTCTTT.

The rearrangement joins TRBV30 to TRBJ2-5; maybe TRBD1 (6 bases). The end of the DNA is better explained by TRBJ2-7, so the J call may be wrong. The CDR3 loop spans 12 amino acids. Per the germline V gene, CDR1 is GTSNPN and CDR2 is SVGIG (reference sequence). DNA of the CDR3: TGTGCCTGGAGTACGCGGACAGTCGAGCAGTACTTC. Translation gives CAWSTRTVEQYF.

In its sample, this clone was seen a few times. J is TRBJ2-1 and V is TRBV5-1; a possible D gene is TRBD2 (5 bases). Per the germline V gene, CDR1 is SGHRS and CDR2 is YFSETQ. V was pared by 1 base and J by 4 bases, with 12 bases between. The CDR3 contains 15 residues. The DNA of the CDR3 is TGCGCCAGCAGCTTGAGAAGCGGACCTTACAATGAGCAGTTCTTC. Translation: CASSLRSGPYNEQFF.

This clone was counted between two and nine times. The rearrangement links TRBV5-1 to TRBJ2-3, with a tentative D call TRBD2 (6 bases). The germline CDR1 and CDR2 sequences are SGHRS and YFSETQ. Trimming stripped 2 bases from V and 0 bases from J, with 10 bases between. The CDR3 loop spans 15 amino acids. The CDR3 region is CASSFRSGSTDTQYF. CDR3 DNA sequence: TGCGCCAGCAGCTTCCGGAGCGGGAGCACAGATACGCAGTATTTT.

The V gene is TRBV6-5, the J gene TRBJ2-2; D possibly corresponds to TRBD1 (6 bases). The CDR3 sequence is 14 residues long. V dropped 6 bases and J dropped 4 bases, with 12 bases sitting between them. CDR1 is MNHEY and CDR2 is SVGAGI in the germline V gene. CDR3 DNA sequence: TGTGCCAGCAGGGACAGTTCTGGCACCGGGGAGCTGTTTTTT. Protein product: CASRDSSGTGELFF.

The chain employs TRBV5-1 and TRBJ1-1, with D hard to call. V was shortened by 0 bases and J by 3 bases, with 6 bases between the two germline ends. Germline lookup yields CDR1 SGHRS and CDR2 YFSETQ. The CDR3 is 13 amino acids. In DNA, the CDR3 is TGCGCCAGCAGCTTGGACACCTACACTGAAGCTTTCTTT. It is translated as CASSLDTYTEAFF.

The rearrangement joins TRBV25-1 to TRBJ2-3, with D unresolved. Germline CDR1 reads MGHDK; CDR2 reads SYGVNS. There are 11 residues in the CDR3. Between the trimmed V and J ends, which lost 7 bases and 4 bases, there was a span of 6 bases. The CDR3 DNA follows: TGTGCCAGCAATTCGGCAGATACGCAGTATTTT. It is translated as CASNSADTQYF.

This chain joins TRBV7-2 and TRBJ2-3; TRBD2 is a possible D gene (5 bases). V lost 2 bases and J lost 0, with 12 bases in between. The CDR3 length is 16 residues. Germline V lookup: CDR1 SGHTA, CDR2 FQGNSA. CDR3 sequence reads: CASSLRRGPSTDTQYF. For the CDR3, the DNA is TGTGCCAGCAGCTTAAGGCGCGGGCCGAGCACAGATACGCAGTATTTT.

This clone has a handful of counts. V gene TRBV19 combines with J gene TRBJ1-1; possible D gene TRBD1, 5 bases. V lost 4 bases to trimming and J lost 5 bases, with 14 bases between them. CDR1 is LNHDA and CDR2 is SQIVND in the germline V gene (reference sequence). The CDR3 has 14 residues. For the CDR3, the DNA is TGTGCCAGTAGTAAACAGGTCACGGGTACTGAAGCTTTCTTT. As protein: CASSKQVTGTEAFF.

The V call is TRBV23-1, the J call TRBJ2-1, with TRBD2 matching over 11 bases. TRBV23-1 is treated as an ORF (open reading frame) with a function not yet certain. The V gene end was trimmed by 2 bases and the J gene end by 9 bases; junction bases not matched to a gene: 9. There are 16 residues in the CDR3. Written as DNA, the CDR3 is TGCGCCAGCAGTCAACCTCAGACTAGCGGGAAAGGTGAGCAGTTCTTC. Residues: CASSQPQTSGKGEQFF.

This clone was picked up a small number of times. The gene calls are TRBV5-1 and TRBJ1-4; TRBD1 aligns across 7 bases. Germline V gene lookup returns CDR1 SGHRS and CDR2 YFSETQ. With 4 bases clipped from V and 3 bases from J, the junction kept 3 bases outside the gene matches. The CDR3 has 14 amino acids. CDR3 region: CASSRDSPNEKLFF. DNA for the CDR3: TGCGCCAGCAGCCGGGACAGCCCTAATGAAAAACTGTTTTTT.

A few counts support this clone. The gene calls are TRBV10-3 and TRBJ1-5, with TRBD1 matching 7 bases. Trimming cost V 0 bases and J 3 bases; bases outside gene matches: 2. CDR3 length equals 15 residues. Germline loops: CDR1 ENHRY, CDR2 SYGVKD. CDR3 protein: CAISESTGNNQPQHF. The CDR3 DNA reads TGTGCCATCAGTGAGTCGACAGGGAACAATCAGCCCCAGCATTTT.

The chain uses TRBV6-4 and TRBJ2-3; possible D gene TRBD1, 6 bases. The germline V and J ends were trimmed by 6 bases and 3 bases, with 13 bases remaining between them. Per the germline V gene, CDR1 is MRHNA and CDR2 is SNTAGT. The CDR3 covers 14 residues. CDR3 residues: CASSPGHGTDTQYF. In DNA form, the CDR3 reads TGTGCCAGCAGCCCGGGACACGGAACAGATACGCAGTATTTT.

This clone was detected a few times. This rearrangement joins TRBV9 to TRBJ2-1, with a weak D call TRBD1 (6 bases). Germline lookup yields CDR1 SGDLS and CDR2 YYNGEE. This CDR3 contains 15 residues. V was shortened by 3 bases and J by 0 bases, with 10 bases between the two germline ends. For the CDR3, the DNA is TGTGCCAGCAGCGATAGGGGGAACTCCTACAATGAGCAGTTCTTC. Its protein is CASSDRGNSYNEQFF.

In DNA, the CDR3 is TGTGCCAGCAGCTTAGCTAGCGGGAACACCGGGGAGCTGTTTTTT. Its protein product is CASSLASGNTGELFF. The chain is built from TRBV7-6 and TRBJ2-2, with a possible D match to TRBD2 (6 bases). Germline V gene sequence: CDR1 SGHVS, CDR2 FNYEAQ. With 0 bases removed from V and 1 base from J, the gap between germline ends came to 6 bases. The CDR3 spans 15 residues. The full variable domain, its missing parts supplied by reference TRBV7-6 and TRBJ2-2, is GAGVSQSPRYKVTKRGQDVALRCDPISGHVSLYWYRQALGQGPEFLTYFNYEAQQDKSGLPNDRFSAERPEGSISTLTIQRTEQRDSAMYRCASSLASGNTGELFFGEGSRLTVL.

The chain is built from TRBV5-1 and TRBJ1-1; D is ambiguous. Germline CDR1 is SGHRS and CDR2 is YFSETQ. V lost 4 bases to trimming and J lost 6 bases, with 13 bases between them. The CDR3 sequence is 13 residues long. For the CDR3, the DNA is TGCGCCAGCAGCCCCAGAGATCAGGCTGAAGCTTTCTTT. It specifies CASSPRDQAEAFF.